This TCR beta chain was documented in a study of OX40 agonist ivuxolimab in advanced cancers. TCRdb keeps only in-frame clones here, not all; method: immunoSEQ multiplex PCR. In the table there are roughly 53,000 clones, over 75% of which are singletons. The V and J ends lost 1 base and 0 bases, in that order; junction bases with no gene match: 4. Germline CDR1 reads MDHEN; CDR2 reads SYDVKM. The CDR3 is made up of 16 amino acids. This clonotype was obtained from an adult with an advanced solid tumor such as melanoma, head and neck, liver or kidney cancer. The chain joins TRBV28 to TRBJ2-5; 8 bases align to TRBD2. The source material was CD4+ or CD8+ T cells sorted from blood, sampled in a trial of the OX40 agonist ivuxolimab. CDR3 loop: CASSLYKRGNQETQYF. The CDR3 DNA is TGTGCCAGCAGTTTATATAAGCGGGGGAACCAAGAGACCCAGTACTTC.